There are many counts of the clone carrying this T cell receptor (beta chain). The data derive from a study of T cells in Graves' hyperthyroidism and ophthalmopathy. In the study overall: It was at initial diagnosis, before any treatment, that peripheral blood was collected.

The germline gives CDR1 GTSNPN, CDR2 SVGIG (reference sequence). The CDR3 loop spans 16 amino acids. Trimming took 0 bases from V and 1 from J, leaving 13 bases between them. Individuals with ophthalmopathy presented a Clinical Activity Score of at least 3, a NOSPECS grade of at least 4 and a duration under 3 months. Patients were excluded because of uncontrolled infection, other autoimmune disease, pregnancy or lactation. Clinical symptoms, serum thyroxine and TRAb, thyroid ultrasound and orbital computed tomography together formed the diagnostic basis. The investigators amplified TCR beta CDR3 regions from RNA transcripts. The study used the HTBI primer set for a first-round RT-PCR of the TCR CDR3. In TCRdb, the multiplex PCR reads were re-called with MiXCR into one record per CDR3 protein. Of 500,000 to 750,000 distinct CDR3 sequences listed, 11% to 15% are singletons.

Sample: blood. The receptor was derived from a young woman with Graves' ophthalmopathy. The chain is built from TRBV30 and TRBJ2-1, with D maybe TRBD2 (5 bases). The CDR3: CAWSVEGELSYNEQFF. CDR3 nucleotides: TGTGCCTGGAGTGTAGAGGGAGAGCTGTCCTACAATGAGCAGTTCTTC. Using reference TRBV30 and TRBJ2-1 for the parts outside the CDR3, the full variable domain is SQTIHQWPATLVQPVGSPLSLECTVEGTSNPNLYWYRQAAGRGLQLLFYSVGIGQISSEVPQNLSASRPQDRQFILSSKKLLLSDSGFYLCAWSVEGELSYNEQFFGPGTRLTVL.